Listed below are T cell receptor beta chains from one sample, sequenced in a study of graft-versus-host responses after intestinal transplantation. Using immunoSEQ multiplex PCR, the repertoire was profiled, and TCRdb retains in-frame clones only, with some absent. The sample records about 120,000 clones, 85% to 95% being singletons. These receptors lack a known antigen. Sequences were derived from unstimulated CD8+ T cells sorted from spleen or lymph node cells, sampled before intestinal transplant. These receptors all come from a human donor who received an intestinal transplant. Both conserved end residues are part of each CDR3. Fields, in order: CDR3 protein, J gene, V gene.

CASSIGVSEQFF,TRBJ2-1,TRBV19
CASSFYGTGEPGNTIYF,TRBJ1-3,TRBV11-2
CASSPRGRTYEQYF,.,TRBV18
CASSIDPRLANEQFF,TRBJ2-1,TRBV19
CASGSTDTQYF,TRBJ2-3,TRBV27
CASSPFPSHYEQYF,TRBJ2-7,TRBV5-4
CAWSVGVGREQYF,TRBJ2-7,TRBV30
CAIQLGTSNTGELFF,TRBJ2-2,TRBV28
CASSLDVKTDLRGTGELFF,TRBJ2-2,TRBV5-6
CASSWTSGSGEQFF,TRBJ2-1,TRBV27
CAWSVGAGAHYGYTF,TRBJ1-2,TRBV30
CASSSAGRTYEQYF,TRBJ2-7,TRBV7-9
CASSSSPSSYEQYF,TRBJ2-7,TRBV13
CASSLPVNTEAFF,TRBJ1-1,TRBV13
CASSLLPMNYQETQYF,TRBJ2-5,TRBV27
CASLGQGAGELFF,TRBJ2-2,TRBV2
CASSPGPAGGSYNEQFF,TRBJ2-1,TRBV7-3
CASSQDRAWREGGYTF,TRBJ1-2,TRBV4-1
CASSQVGGDTDTQYF,TRBJ2-3,TRBV4-1
CASSATGNNEQYF,.,TRBV9
CASSHTSGNPRDTQYF,TRBJ2-3,TRBV5-6
CASSVEATAINEQFF,TRBJ2-1,TRBV9
CASSLNSLRGRTGGLFF,TRBJ2-2,TRBV18
CASSQDRSTDTQYF,TRBJ2-3,TRBV4-3
CARRVGSGRFSIPEQYF,TRBJ2-7,TRBV5-1
CASSPGVGNQPQHF,TRBJ1-5,TRBV7-9
CETTAYGYTF,TRBJ1-2,TRBV27
CASSQAGTTEAFF,TRBJ1-1,TRBV4-3
CASSVTGGLYNEQFF,TRBJ2-1,TRBV9
CASSLSVGVFYGYTF,TRBJ1-2,TRBV7-2
CASSPRTSGRHNEQFF,TRBJ2-1,TRBV7-7
CASSLGRLAGVVNAGELFF,TRBJ2-2,TRBV13
CASIVRDSLNYGYTF,TRBJ1-2,TRBV28
CASSFTGGTEAFF,TRBJ1-1,TRBV28
CASSLYPIAGTSYEQYF,TRBJ2-7,TRBV18
CATAAGSSYEQYF,TRBJ2-7,TRBV10-3
CASRGQSSYNEQFF,TRBJ2-1,TRBV6-1
CASSLESSGSSYNEQFF,TRBJ2-1,TRBV7-6
CASGDTYEQYF,TRBJ2-7,TRBV27
CASSLNVDSFGNTIYF,TRBJ1-3,TRBV13
CAWSPIPGQEQFF,TRBJ2-1,TRBV30
CASSSGNGEAFF,TRBJ1-1,TRBV5-4
CASSLGSGAFVGQYF,TRBJ2-7,TRBV5-6
CASSLSPNGPTNEKLFF,TRBJ1-4,TRBV27
CAISRLAGGPGDTQYF,TRBJ2-3,TRBV10-3
CASSPPGWDTDTQYF,TRBJ2-3,TRBV13
CATSRLPTSGTYNEQFF,TRBJ2-1,TRBV15
CASSGGTGGQALHNEQFF,TRBJ2-1,TRBV9
CASSLITDTQYF,TRBJ2-3,TRBV7-9
CASSFVNINYEQYF,TRBJ2-7,TRBV28
CASSPRVNSYEQYF,TRBJ2-7,TRBV7-8
CASADRGPQETQYF,TRBJ2-5,TRBV27
CASSPAGGGYEQYF,TRBJ2-7,TRBV7-9
CASSLDRGRSSYNEQFF,TRBJ2-1,TRBV7-2
CASSLKISGAEQYF,TRBJ2-7,TRBV27
CSVERQPPAYGYTF,TRBJ1-2,TRBV29-1
CASSHIQGFEQYF,.,TRBV11-1
CASSPRPGSPLHF,TRBJ1-6,TRBV27
CASSEYNQPQHF,TRBJ1-5,TRBV25-1